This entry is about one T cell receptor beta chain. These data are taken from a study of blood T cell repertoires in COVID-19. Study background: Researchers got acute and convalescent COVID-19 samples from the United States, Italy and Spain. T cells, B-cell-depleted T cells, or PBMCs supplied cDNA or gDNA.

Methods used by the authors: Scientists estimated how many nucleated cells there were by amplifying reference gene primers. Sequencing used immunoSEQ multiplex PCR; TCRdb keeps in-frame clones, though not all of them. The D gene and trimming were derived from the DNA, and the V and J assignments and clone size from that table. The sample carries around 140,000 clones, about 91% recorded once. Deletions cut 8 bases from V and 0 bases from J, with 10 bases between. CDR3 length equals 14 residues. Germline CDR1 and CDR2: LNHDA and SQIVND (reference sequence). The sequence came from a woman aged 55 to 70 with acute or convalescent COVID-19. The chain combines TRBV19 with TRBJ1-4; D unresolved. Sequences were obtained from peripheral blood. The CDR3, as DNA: TGTGCCAGTGGAGCCTTTGCAACTAATGAAAAACTGTTTTTT. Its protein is CASGAFATNEKLFF.